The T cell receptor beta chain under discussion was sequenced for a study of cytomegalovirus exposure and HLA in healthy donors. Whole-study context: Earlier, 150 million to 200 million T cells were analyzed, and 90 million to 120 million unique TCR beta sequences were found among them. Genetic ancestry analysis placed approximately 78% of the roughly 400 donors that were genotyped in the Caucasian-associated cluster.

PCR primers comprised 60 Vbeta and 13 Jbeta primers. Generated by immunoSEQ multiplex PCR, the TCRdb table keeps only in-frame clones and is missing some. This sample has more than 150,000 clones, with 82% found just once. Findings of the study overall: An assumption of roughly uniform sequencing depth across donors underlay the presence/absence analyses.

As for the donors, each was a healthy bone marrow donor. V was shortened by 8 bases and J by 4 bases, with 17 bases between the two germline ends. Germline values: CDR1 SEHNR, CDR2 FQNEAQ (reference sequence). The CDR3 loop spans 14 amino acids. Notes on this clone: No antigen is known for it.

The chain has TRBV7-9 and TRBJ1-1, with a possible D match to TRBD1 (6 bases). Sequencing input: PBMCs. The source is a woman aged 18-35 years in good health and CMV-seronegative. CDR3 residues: CASGWDEGGTEAFF. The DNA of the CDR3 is TGTGCCAGCGGCTGGGACGAAGGGGGCACTGAAGCTTTCTTT.